The present entry profiles one T cell receptor (beta chain) with its context. Its specificity is not known. The data stem from a study of cytomegalovirus exposure and HLA in healthy donors. Broader study findings: Likely technical artifact: a cluster of highly shared sequence variants.

V gave up 5 bases and J gave up 5 bases, with 16 bases separating them. Germline CDR1 reads GTSNPN; CDR2 reads SVGIG (reference sequence). This CDR3 has 15 amino acids. A multiplex PCR was run with 60 Vbeta primers and 13 Jbeta primers. Sequencing used immunoSEQ multiplex PCR; TCRdb keeps in-frame clones, though not all of them. Here the sample spans some 160,000 clones, roughly 84% being singletons. Sequences were obtained from PBMCs. This clonotype was sampled from a woman aged 18-29 years in good health and CMV-seronegative. The chain has TRBV30 and TRBJ1-6; D may be TRBD1 (5 bases). The CDR3 spells CAWSIGGEDNSPLHF. The CDR3 region has the DNA TGTGCCTGGTCAATCGGGGGTGAGGATAATTCACCCCTCCACTTT.